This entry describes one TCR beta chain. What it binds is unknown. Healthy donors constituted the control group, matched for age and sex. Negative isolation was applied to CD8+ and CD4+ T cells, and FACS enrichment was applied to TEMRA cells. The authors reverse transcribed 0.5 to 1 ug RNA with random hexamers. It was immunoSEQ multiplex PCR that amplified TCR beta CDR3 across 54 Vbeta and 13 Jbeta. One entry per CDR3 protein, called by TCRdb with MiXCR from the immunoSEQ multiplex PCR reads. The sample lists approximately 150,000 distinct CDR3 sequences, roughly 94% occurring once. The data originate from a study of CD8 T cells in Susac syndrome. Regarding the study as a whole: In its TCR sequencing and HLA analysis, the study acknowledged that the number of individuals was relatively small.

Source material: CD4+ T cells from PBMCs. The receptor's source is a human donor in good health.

The CDR3 region has the DNA TGCGCCAGCAGCCAAGGTCCGCGCAGGTGGGAGACGGGCGTCGATACGCAGTATTTT. Encoded protein: CASSQGPRRWETGVDTQYF. The chain links TRBV4-3 to TRBJ2-3; D possibly corresponds to TRBD2 (5 bases). V lost 1 base and J lost 6, with 26 bases in between. Germline V CDR1 and CDR2: LGHNA, YSLEER. This CDR3 has 19 residues.